This T cell receptor (beta chain) appears in the sequencing data of a study of cytomegalovirus exposure and HLA in healthy donors. At the level of the study: One earlier analysis, a look at 150 million to 200 million T cells, found some 120 million unique TCR beta sequences. Of several hundred genotyped donors, approximately 80% clustered with self-reported Caucasian donors.

There are 13 residues in the CDR3. Germline assignment: CDR1 LGHNA and CDR2 YSLEER. Trimming cost V 6 bases and J 3 bases; bases outside gene matches: 2. Vbeta (60) and Jbeta (13) primers were used in the PCR. Generated by immunoSEQ multiplex PCR, the TCRdb table keeps only in-frame clones and is missing some. This table has some 110,000 clones, around 80% appearing once. In the case of this clone: Other DNA variants within this sample encode the same CDR3.

This chain uses TRBV4-3 with TRBJ2-7; 10 positions match TRBD2. The specimen was PBMCs. The TCR was taken from a woman aged 40-49 years in good health and CMV-seronegative. The DNA of the CDR3 is TGCGCCAGCAGTCGGACTAGCGGCTACGAGCAGTACTTC. It encodes CASSRTSGYEQYF.